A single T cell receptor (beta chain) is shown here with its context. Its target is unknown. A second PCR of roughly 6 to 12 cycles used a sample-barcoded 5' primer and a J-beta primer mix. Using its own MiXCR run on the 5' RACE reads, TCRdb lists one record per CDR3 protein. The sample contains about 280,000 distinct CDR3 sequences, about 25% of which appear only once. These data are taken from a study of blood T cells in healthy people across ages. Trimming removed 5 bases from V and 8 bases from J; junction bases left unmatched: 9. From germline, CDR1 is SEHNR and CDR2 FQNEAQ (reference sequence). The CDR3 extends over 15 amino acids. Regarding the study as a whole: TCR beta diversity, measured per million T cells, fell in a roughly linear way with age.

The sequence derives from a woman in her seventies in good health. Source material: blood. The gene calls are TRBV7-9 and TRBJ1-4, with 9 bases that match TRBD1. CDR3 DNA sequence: TGTGCCAGCAGCCGAGGGACAGGGATGCGGGAAAAACTGTTTTTT. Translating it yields CASSRGTGMREKLFF.